This T cell receptor beta chain was captured in a study of T cells in localized non-small cell lung cancer. The CDR3 loop spans 14 amino acids. The germline V gene has CDR1 MNHNS and CDR2 SASEGT. Trimming took off 7 bases at V and 10 bases at J, with 20 bases between the two ends. As concerns this clone: Its antigen is currently unknown.

Whole-study findings and limits: Longer survival (overall) was linked to higher T cell density in blood. Since sequencing was restricted to only one region of the tumor, intratumor heterogeneity remains a possibility. A median of around 57 clones ranked among the top 100 in tumor appeared in adjacent lung. It was uninvolved adjacent lung that showed the highest T cell clonality, exceeding tumor.

TCRdb keeps only in-frame clones here, not all; method: immunoSEQ multiplex PCR. The table includes 30,000 to 45,000 clones, 90% to 95% detected once. The TCR was taken from a female donor older than 55 with stage I lung adenocarcinoma. The chain joins TRBV6-1 to TRBJ2-1; D might be TRBD1 or TRBD2, each matching 5 bases. The sequenced sample was peripheral blood, obtained before any cancer treatment. The CDR3 is CASTNWDGSREQFF. The CDR3 nucleotides are TGTGCCAGCACCAATTGGGACGGCTCCCGAGAGCAGTTCTTC.